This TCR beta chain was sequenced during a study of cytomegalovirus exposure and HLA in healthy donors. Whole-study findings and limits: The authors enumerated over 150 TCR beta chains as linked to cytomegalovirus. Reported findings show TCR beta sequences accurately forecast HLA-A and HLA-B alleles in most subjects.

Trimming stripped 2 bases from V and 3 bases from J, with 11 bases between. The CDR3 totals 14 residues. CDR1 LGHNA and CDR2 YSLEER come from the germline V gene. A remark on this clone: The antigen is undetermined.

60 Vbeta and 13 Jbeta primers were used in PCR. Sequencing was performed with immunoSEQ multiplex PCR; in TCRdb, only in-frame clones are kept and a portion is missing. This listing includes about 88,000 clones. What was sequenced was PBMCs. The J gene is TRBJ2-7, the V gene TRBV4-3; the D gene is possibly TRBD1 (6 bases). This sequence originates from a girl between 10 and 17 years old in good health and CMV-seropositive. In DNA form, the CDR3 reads TGCGCCAGCAGCCAATCAACAGGGAGCTACGAGCAGTACTTC. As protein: CASSQSTGSYEQYF.